The clone carrying this T cell receptor (beta chain) has more than one count but fewer than ten. Deletions cut 4 bases from V and 5 bases from J, with 9 bases between. Germline loops: CDR1 MNHNS, CDR2 SASEGT. The CDR3 is 13 residues long. The data were obtained in a study of metastatic and nonmetastatic thyroid tumors. About the research overall: Repertoires from blood and tumor or nodule tissue of malignant and benign thyroid patients were compared.

Thyroid surgery had not been preceded by any treatment in any patient. TCRdb reprocessed the PCR reads using MiXCR. This sample has 25,000 to 30,000 clones, with roughly 3.7% found just once. The chain couples TRBV6-1 to TRBJ2-1; no firm D call. The receptor was derived from a male donor with papillary thyroid cancer or a benign thyroid nodule (not recorded which). Some clones in this sample may be carry-over from other donors' samples. The source material was blood. CDR3 residues: CASSGFLHNEQFF. The CDR3 DNA follows: TGTGCCAGCAGTGGATTTTTACACAATGAGCAGTTCTTC.